The following is a T cell receptor beta chain sequence with its context. The antigen remains undetermined. These data belong to a study of PD-1 blockade in mismatch repair-deficient tumors. Findings and limits, study-wide: After pembrolizumab, tumor-resident clones rose rapidly, then generally contracted before radiologic responses.

Looked up from germline, CDR1 is GTSNPN and CDR2 is SVGIG (reference sequence). The trim removed 0 bases at V and 6 bases at J, leaving 4 bases unmatched. This CDR3 has 16 amino acids. PCR or immunohistochemistry showed mismatch repair deficiency in every enrolled patient. Assay used: immunoSEQ multiplex PCR; TCRdb lists only in-frame clones, some missing. The sample shows 130,000 or so clones, around 83% of them seen only once. This TCR was sampled from an adult with mismatch repair-deficient cancer. The material was peripheral blood, obtained 44 weeks after starting pembrolizumab. The chain is built from TRBV30 and TRBJ2-3; TRBD2 matches 15 bases. CDR3 in amino acids: CAWSVLGLAGGDTQYF. For the CDR3, the DNA is TGTGCCTGGAGTGTTTTAGGACTAGCGGGAGGGGATACGCAGTATTTT.